What follows are 26 T cell receptor beta chains derived from one specimen sequenced in a study of CD8 T cells in Susac syndrome. It was with random hexamers that about 0.45 to 1 ug RNA was reverse transcribed. TCRdb itself ran the immunoSEQ multiplex PCR reads through MiXCR, one entry per CDR3 protein. The table has 95,000 to 150,000 distinct CDR3 sequences, roughly 94% seen once. Specimen: CD8+ T cells from PBMCs. These receptors were obtained from a human donor with Susac syndrome.

The V and J genes are TRBV9 and TRBJ2-3; TRBD1 matches 12 bases. CDR1 is SGDLS, CDR2 YYNGEE, per germline. Losses at the gene ends were 0 bases for V and 5 bases for J; bases not matched to a gene: 7. The CDR3 totals 17 residues. The CDR3 sequence is CASSVEGGTGGGDTQYF. DNA for the CDR3: TGTGCCAGCAGCGTAGAAGGAGGGACAGGGGGCGGAGATACGCAGTATTTT.

The CDR3 here is CASSLGASDTQYF. In nucleotides, the CDR3 is TGTGCCAGCAGCTTAGGGGCCTCAGATACGCAGTATTTT. The V gene is TRBV13, the J gene TRBJ2-3; D remains unclear. Germline loops: CDR1 PRHDT, CDR2 FYEKMQ (reference sequence). V was cut by 0 bases and J by 4 bases, with 5 bases left in between. The CDR3 runs 13 residues.

This clonotype appeared a single time. The chain links TRBV25-1 to TRBJ2-5, with 8 bases lining up with TRBD2. The CDR3 covers 14 residues. Germline V gives CDR1 MGHDK, CDR2 SYGVNS. V was clipped by 6 bases and J by 2 bases; unmatched bases: 5. This CDR3 reads CASRSRGGQETQYF. In nucleotides, the CDR3 is TGTGCCAGCAGATCACGGGGGGGGCAAGAGACCCAGTACTTC. Full variable domain (remainder filled in from reference TRBV25-1 and TRBJ2-5): EADIYQTPRYLVIGTGKKITLECSQTMGHDKMYWYQQDPGMELHLIHYSYGVNSTEKGDLSSESTVSRIRTEHFPLTLESARPSHTSQYLCASRSRGGQETQYFGPGTRLLVL.

This chain's CDR3 is CASSLSPRGEGYTF. CDR3 coding DNA: TGTGCCAGCAGTTTATCACCCCGGGGAGAGGGCTACACCTTC. This sequence joins TRBV28 and TRBJ1-2; no clear D. Germline CDR1 reads MDHEN; CDR2 reads SYDVKM. Trimming stripped 1 base from V and 8 bases from J, with 14 bases between. This CDR3 comprises 14 residues.

This clonotype is a singleton in its sample. The V call is TRBV9, the J call TRBJ1-1; a possible D gene is TRBD1 (5 bases). V lost 0 bases to trimming and J lost 6 bases, with 9 bases between them. Germline V gene sequence: CDR1 SGDLS, CDR2 YYNGEE. The CDR3 contains 13 residues. In DNA, the CDR3 is TGTGCCAGCAGCGTAGGGACGGGACCTGAAGCTTTCTTT. Amino acids: CASSVGTGPEAFF.

The V call is TRBV24-1, the J call TRBJ2-5; weak D call: TRBD2 (6 bases). The V and J ends lost 3 bases and 5 bases respectively, with 12 bases between them. The CDR3 runs to 14 residues. Germline CDR1 is KGHDR and CDR2 is SFDVKD. In DNA, the CDR3 is TGTGCCACCAGTGATCCATCAGGAGGGGAGACCCAGTACTTC. This encodes CATSDPSGGETQYF.

The gene calls are TRBV20-1 and TRBJ2-7; possibly TRBD1 for D (5 bases). The CDR3 consists of 12 residues. Germline V lookup: CDR1 DFQATT, CDR2 SNEGSKA (reference sequence). Trimming pared 1 base from V and 2 bases from J, leaving 6 bases between. For the CDR3, the DNA is TGCAGTGCTAGAGGACAGACCTACGAGCAGTACTTC. As protein: CSARGQTYEQYF.

J is TRBJ2-7 and V is TRBV27; D unresolved. The V and J ends lost 3 bases and 3 bases respectively, with 12 bases between them. The CDR3 extends over 14 amino acids. CDR1 and CDR2 from the germline V gene are MNHEY and SMNVEV (reference sequence). The chain's CDR3 is CASSFQDSNYEQYF. The DNA for the CDR3 is TGTGCCAGCAGTTTCCAAGACTCAAACTACGAGCAGTACTTC.

This chain connects TRBV27 to TRBJ1-1; perhaps TRBD1 as D (6 bases). Trimming removed 6 bases from V and 8 bases from J, with 19 bases in between. The CDR3 sequence is 14 residues long. The germline CDR1 and CDR2 sequences are MNHEY and SMNVEV (reference sequence). The CDR3 region is CASRGVGHPSEAFF. The CDR3 region has the DNA TGTGCCAGCAGAGGGGTGGGACACCCCAGCGAAGCTTTCTTT.

This clonotype was seen once. The chain joins TRBV12-3 or TRBV12-4 to TRBJ1-5; 7 nucleotides match TRBD1. The trim removed 3 bases at V and 2 bases at J, leaving 13 bases unmatched. This CDR3 comprises 18 residues. The CDR3 loop is CASSFGVQGHSGNQPQHF. Here the CDR3 DNA reads TGTGCCAGCAGTTTTGGGGTACAGGGGCATAGTGGCAATCAGCCCCAGCATTTT.

The chain joins TRBV4-1 to TRBJ2-2; 9 bases are shared with TRBD1. With V trimmed by 1 base and J by 10 bases, 10 bases remained unmatched. Germline V gene sequence: CDR1 MGHRA, CDR2 YSYEKL. This CDR3 has 16 residues. The CDR3 coding sequence is TGCGCCAGCAGCCAAGTGGGGACAGGGTGGGCCCTGGAGCTGTTTTTT. Translation gives CASSQVGTGWALELFF.

Turning to this clonotype: At one of its ends the junction is not consistent with the germline gene, which may arise from a read error. This chain joins TRBV4-2 and TRBJ2-1, with 13 bases matching TRBD2. This CDR3 contains 16 residues. In germline, CDR1 is LGHNA, CDR2 YNFKEQ. The CDR3 loop is CASSQRLAGGTNAQFF. The CDR3 bases are TGTGCCAGCAGCCAGCGACTAGCGGGGGGAACCAATGCGCAGTTCTTC.

As DNA, the CDR3 is TGTGCCAGCAGCTTCGCTAGCGGGGGGCCTAGCACAGATACGCAGTATTTT. Residues: CASSFASGGPSTDTQYF. This sequence joins TRBV5-4 and TRBJ2-3; 11 nucleotides agree with TRBD2. Trimming took 2 bases from V and 0 from J; bases not matched to a gene: 5. This CDR3 is built from 17 residues. Per germline, CDR1 SGHNT and CDR2 YYREEE (reference sequence).

The chain couples TRBV20-1 to TRBJ1-2, with D maybe TRBD1 (5 bases). Germline V gene lookup returns CDR1 DFQATT and CDR2 SNEGSKA (reference sequence). The length of the CDR3 is 13 residues. Trimming stripped 5 bases from V and 0 bases from J, with 10 bases between. This CDR3 is CSAGDGPNYGYTF. DNA for the CDR3: TGCAGTGCTGGGGACGGACCTAACTATGGCTACACCTTC.

Only one count was recorded for this clonotype. CDR3 bases: TGCAGCCATACACAAAACACTGAAGCTTTCTTT. Its translation is CSHTQNTEAFF. The rearrangement joins TRBV29-1 to TRBJ1-1, with D hard to call. Germline assignment: CDR1 SQVTM and CDR2 ANQGSEA. This CDR3 region has 11 residues. V lost 8 bases and J 2 bases, leaving 9 bases between the germline ends.

The chain combines TRBV4-1 with TRBJ1-5; tentatively, D is TRBD1 (6 bases). V lost 2 bases to trimming and J lost 0 bases, with 11 bases between them. This CDR3 comprises 16 residues. Germline lookup yields CDR1 MGHRA and CDR2 YSYEKL. The CDR3 protein is CASSQWAGASNQPQHF. CDR3 coding DNA: TGCGCCAGCAGCCAATGGGCGGGGGCTAGCAATCAGCCCCAGCATTTT.

The gene calls are TRBV4-1 and TRBJ2-3; TRBD1 matches 11 bases. The CDR3 extends over 19 amino acids. Germline-derived CDR1 and CDR2 are MGHRA and YSYEKL. V was clipped by 4 bases and J by 6 bases; unmatched bases: 18. In DNA, the CDR3 is TGCGCCAGCAGCCTGCCCTTCCCGACGCCGGGACAGGGGGGTGATACGCAGTATTTT. This sequence encodes CASSLPFPTPGQGGDTQYF.

CDR3 residues: CASSQVRLGNYGYTF. In DNA, the CDR3 is TGTGCCAGCAGCCAAGTCCGCCTGGGAAACTATGGCTACACCTTC. V is TRBV3-1 and J is TRBJ1-2; D not resolved. The CDR3 is 15 residues long. V lost 1 base and J lost 2, with 11 bases in between. Germline CDR1 reads LGHDT; CDR2 reads YNNKEL (reference sequence). The whole variable domain, filled in from reference TRBV3-1 and TRBJ1-2, reads DTAVSQTPKYLVTQMGNDKSIKCEQNLGHDTMYWYKQDSKKFLKIMFSYNNKELIINETVPNRFSPKSPDKAHLNLHINSLELGDSAVYFCASSQVRLGNYGYTFGSGTRLTVV.

The chain uses TRBV18 and TRBJ2-5; D call uncertain. V was pared by 3 bases and J by 2 bases, with 10 bases between. The CDR3 spans 14 residues. The germline gives CDR1 KGHSH, CDR2 LQKENI. CDR3 sequence reads: CASSPSAVQETQYF. The CDR3 coding sequence is TGTGCCAGCTCACCGTCGGCAGTACAAGAGACCCAGTACTTC.

This clonotype was seen only once. This chain uses TRBV7-9 with TRBJ2-1; a weak D match, TRBD1 (6 bases). In germline, CDR1 is SEHNR, CDR2 FQNEAQ (reference sequence). The CDR3 is 14 residues long. Between the trimmed V and J ends, which lost 2 bases and 5 bases, there was a span of 10 bases. In nucleotides, the CDR3 is TGTGCCAGCAGCTTATCAGGGGAGAACAATGAGCAGTTCTTC. Translation: CASSLSGENNEQFF.

The rearrangement joins TRBV20-1 to TRBJ2-5; perhaps TRBD1 as D (5 bases). Looked up from germline, CDR1 is DFQATT and CDR2 is SNEGSKA (reference sequence). V lost 0 bases, J lost 6 bases, and 20 bases lay in between. This CDR3 is built from 16 residues. The CDR3 is CSARDLPAGSLKTQYF. The CDR3 nucleotides read TGCAGTGCTAGAGATCTCCCGGCAGGGTCCTTGAAGACCCAGTACTTC.

V and J are TRBV12-3 or TRBV12-4 and TRBJ1-5; D might be TRBD1 (6 bases). There are 14 residues in the CDR3. Trimming left V 5 bases short and J 5 bases short, with 13 bases between. CDR3 sequence (DNA): TGTGCCAGCAGTGGGGGCAGGGAGCATCAGCCCCAGCATTTT. Encoded protein: CASSGGREHQPQHF.

CDR3 sequence: CASSLQISSPLHF. CDR3 coding DNA: TGTGCCAGCAGCCTGCAAATAAGCTCACCCCTCCACTTT. This chain links TRBV5-6 with TRBJ1-6; D call uncertain. The CDR3 consists of 13 residues. The V gene's germline CDR1 is SGHDT and CDR2 YYEEEE. The V end lost 4 bases, the J end lost 10 bases, and 12 bases lay between the germline ends. Complete variable domain (other parts from reference TRBV5-6 and TRBJ1-6): DAGVTQSPTHLIKTRGQQVTLRCSPKSGHDTVSWYQQALGQGPQFIFQYYEEEERQRGNFPDRFSGHQFPNYSSELNVNALLLGDSALYLCASSLQISSPLHFGNGTRLTVT.

This rearrangement joins TRBV6-2 or TRBV6-3 to TRBJ2-7; perhaps D is TRBD1 or TRBD2 (5 bases each). Germline lookup yields CDR1 MNHEY and CDR2 SVGEGT. The CDR3 sequence is 13 residues long. V lost 7 bases to trimming and J lost 6 bases, with 16 bases between them. CDR3 sequence (DNA): TGTGCCAGCAATCGGCTTACGGGGCGCGAGCAGTACTTC. This codes for CASNRLTGREQYF.

The chain has TRBV6-2 or TRBV6-3 and TRBJ1-1; 7 nucleotides line up with TRBD1. With 2 bases clipped from V and 0 bases from J, the junction kept 3 bases outside the gene matches. The CDR3 sequence is 15 residues long. Germline V CDR1 and CDR2: MNHEY, SVGEGT. CDR3 loop: CASSYPGQMNTEAFF. CDR3 nucleotides: TGTGCCAGCAGTTACCCGGGACAGATGAACACTGAAGCTTTCTTT.

The chain uses TRBV6-4 and TRBJ2-3; no definite D call. The V gene lost 0 bases and the J gene lost 0 bases, with 7 bases spanning the gap. This CDR3 region has 15 residues. CDR1 is MRHNA, CDR2 SNTAGT, per germline. The CDR3, as DNA: TGTGCCAGCAGTGACTCGACGGGCAGCACAGATACGCAGTATTTT. Its protein product is CASSDSTGSTDTQYF.